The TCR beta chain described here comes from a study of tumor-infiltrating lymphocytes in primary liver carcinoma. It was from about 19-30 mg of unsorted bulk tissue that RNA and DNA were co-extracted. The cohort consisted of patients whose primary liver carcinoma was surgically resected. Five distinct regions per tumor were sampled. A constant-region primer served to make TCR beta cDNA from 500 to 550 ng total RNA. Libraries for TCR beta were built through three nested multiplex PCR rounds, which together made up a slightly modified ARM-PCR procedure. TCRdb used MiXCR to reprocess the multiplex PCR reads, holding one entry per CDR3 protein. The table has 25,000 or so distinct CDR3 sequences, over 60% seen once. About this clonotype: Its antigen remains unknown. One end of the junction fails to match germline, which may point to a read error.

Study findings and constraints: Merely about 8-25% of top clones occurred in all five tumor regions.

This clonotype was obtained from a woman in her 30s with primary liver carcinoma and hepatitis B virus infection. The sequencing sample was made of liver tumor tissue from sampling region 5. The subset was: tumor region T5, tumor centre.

CDR3: CASSLDAVDGNERYF. Written as DNA, the CDR3 is TGTGCCAGCAGCTTGGATGCAGTGGATGGCAACGAGCGGTACTTC. The chain is built from TRBV5-4 and TRBJ2-7; D uncertain. Germline V lookup: CDR1 SGHNT, CDR2 YYREEE (reference sequence). The CDR3 loop spans 15 amino acids.